This TCR beta chain was recovered during a study of tumor-infiltrating lymphocytes in primary liver carcinoma. Study context: The tumors, T1-T3 N0M0 lesions, were about 4 to 11 cm across. Study results and limitations: Only about 7-25% of top clones showed up in all five tumor regions.

Co-extraction yielded RNA and DNA from 20-30 mg of unsorted bulk tissue. Chronic HBV infection, untreated so far, was present in the patients. Five separate regions of each tumor underwent sampling. CDR1 is SGHAT, CDR2 FQNNGV, per germline. The CDR3 covers 14 residues. A primer in the constant region served to generate TCR beta cDNA from 450 to 650 ng of total RNA. The TCR beta library was amplified through three nested multiplex PCR rounds in a modified ARM-PCR procedure. The study ran its first two PCR rounds for around 9 cycles each, using TRBV1-TRBV30 forward primers and a C-beta reverse primer. MiXCR, run by TCRdb on the multiplex PCR reads, gives a single entry per CDR3 protein. Of about 120,000 distinct CDR3 sequences listed, about 68% are singletons. Comments on this clonotype: Its antigen is not known. A junction end diverges from the germline sequence, so it may reflect a read error.

The chain has TRBV11-2 and TRBJ2-3; the match to TRBD2 covers 7 bases. This sequence originates from a woman aged 55-69 years with primary liver carcinoma and hepatitis B virus infection. Sequenced sample: liver tumor tissue from sampling region 1. Subset reported: tumor region T1, superior pole. The chain's CDR3 is CAGSSAGVTNTQYF. DNA of the CDR3: TGTGCCGGCAGCTCGGCGGGAGTCACGAATACGCAGTATTTT.